Presented here are 22 T cell receptor beta chains from one specimen sequenced in a study of beta chain features in type 1 diabetes. Isolated RNA was reverse transcribed in full, so expressed TCRB transcripts were sequenced. Method: immunoSEQ multiplex PCR; TCRdb's copy keeps in-frame clones and lacks some. The sample shows approximately 18,000 clones, about 53% of them seen only once. Sequences were obtained from stem cell memory CD4+ T cells from blood. These receptors came from a man aged 18 to 29 in good health.

The chain links TRBV5-1 to TRBJ1-3, with D possibly TRBD1 on 6 matching bases. Germline V gene sequence: CDR1 SGHRS, CDR2 YFSETQ. V was shortened by 0 bases and J by 5 bases, with 15 bases between the two germline ends. The CDR3 length is 16 residues. The CDR3 bases are TGCGCCAGCAGCTTGGAGCCCGGGACACCAAGAAACACCATATATTTT. It specifies CASSLEPGTPRNTIYF.

CDR3 bases: TGTGCCAGCAGTCCTTGGACAGGGACCTCCTACGAGCAGTACTTC. It yields the protein CASSPWTGTSYEQYF. The chain is built from TRBV28 and TRBJ2-7; 8 bases fit TRBD1. The CDR3 has 15 residues. J gave up 0 bases and V 5 bases, and 6 bases lay outside the gene matches. Germline V gene data show CDR1 as MDHEN and CDR2 as SYDVKM.

By sample share, this clone is medium-sized. DNA of the CDR3: TGTGCCTGGACTGTGGCCGGGGATGCGGCGCCTTACAATGAGCAGTTCTTC. Translation: CAWTVAGDAAPYNEQFF. The chain employs TRBV30 and TRBJ2-1; D is possibly TRBD2 (5 bases). V was clipped by 4 bases and J by 4 bases, with 23 bases between them. The CDR3 is made up of 17 amino acids. In germline, CDR1 is GTSNPN, CDR2 SVGIG (reference sequence).

The sample holds a few counts of this clone. V gene TRBV10-3 combines with J gene TRBJ1-5, with D possibly matching TRBD1 (5 bases). Trimming removed 7 bases at V and 4 bases at J, with 11 bases between. This CDR3 has 13 amino acids. Germline V gene lookup returns CDR1 ENHRY and CDR2 SYGVKD. The CDR3 DNA reads as TGTGCCATCACCTCGGACACGAATCAGCCCCAGCATTTT. Translation: CAITSDTNQPQHF.

This clone showed up just a few times. The V gene is TRBV30, the J gene TRBJ1-5; TRBD1 is a possible D gene (5 bases). Trimming stripped 3 bases from V and 2 bases from J, with 11 bases between. This CDR3 has 14 residues. Looked up from germline, CDR1 is GTSNPN and CDR2 is SVGIG (reference sequence). The CDR3: CAWRRGSGNQPQHF. Written as DNA, the CDR3 is TGTGCCTGGAGGCGGGGGTCGGGCAATCAGCCCCAGCATTTT. Combining the CDR3 with reference TRBV30 and TRBJ1-5 gives the whole variable domain SQTIHQWPATLVQPVGSPLSLECTVEGTSNPNLYWYRQAAGRGLQLLFYSVGIGQISSEVPQNLSASRPQDRQFILSSKKLLLSDSGFYLCAWRRGSGNQPQHFGDGTRLSIL.

The V gene is TRBV5-4, the J gene TRBJ1-4; 7 nucleotides agree with TRBD1. The V and J ends lost 0 bases and 7 bases, in that order; junction bases with no gene match: 9. Germline V lookup: CDR1 SGHNT, CDR2 YYREEE (reference sequence). The CDR3 loop spans 16 amino acids. CDR3 DNA: TGTGCCAGCAGCTTGGGATCTCCAGGGGGATTTGAAAAACTGTTTTTT. It is translated as CASSLGSPGGFEKLFF.

CDR3 residues: CASSNPSGRSSYEQYF. CDR3 sequence (DNA): TGTGCCAGTAGTAACCCTAGCGGGAGGAGCTCCTACGAGCAGTACTTC. The chain recombines TRBV19 with TRBJ2-7, with 11 bases fitting TRBD2. CDR1 and CDR2 from the germline V gene are LNHDA and SQIVND (reference sequence). The V segment lost 4 bases and the J segment 0 bases; nucleotides outside the gene matches: 5. The length of the CDR3 is 16 residues.

The rearrangement uses TRBV25-1 and TRBJ2-2, with 8 positions matching TRBD1. Germline assignment: CDR1 MGHDK and CDR2 SYGVNS. The CDR3 is 13 residues long. The CDR3: CAGTGPNTGELFF. Here the CDR3 DNA reads TGTGCTGGGACAGGCCCAAACACCGGGGAGCTGTTTTTT.

The V gene is TRBV14, the J gene TRBJ2-5; 10 bases fit TRBD2. The CDR3 consists of 16 residues. In germline, CDR1 is SGHDN, CDR2 FVKESK. V lost 0 bases, J lost 6 bases, and 7 bases stayed unmatched. The CDR3 spells CASSQERLAGLQTQYF. The CDR3 DNA sequence: TGTGCCAGCAGCCAAGAACGACTAGCGGGTCTACAGACCCAGTACTTC.

This clone was detected a few times. The CDR3 spells CATEAQSYEQYF. The CDR3 DNA sequence: TGTGCCACCGAGGCCCAATCCTACGAGCAGTACTTC. The V and J genes are TRBV10-3 and TRBJ2-7; D gene unclear. CDR1 is ENHRY, CDR2 SYGVKD, per germline. Trimming removed 10 bases from V and 1 base from J, with 11 bases in between. The CDR3 extends over 12 amino acids.

The V gene is TRBV7-7, the J gene TRBJ2-1, with D maybe TRBD1 (6 bases). V gave up 5 bases and J gave up 6 bases, with 17 bases separating them. Germline CDR1 SSHAT, CDR2 FNYEAQ (reference sequence). The CDR3 is 15 residues long. In DNA form, the CDR3 reads TGTGCCAGCAGCGAGTTACAGGGTCTGGGCAATGAGCAGTTCTTC. This sequence encodes CASSELQGLGNEQFF.

This sequence joins TRBV7-9 and TRBJ2-7, with TRBD1 matching over 8 bases. J lost 5 bases, V lost 3 bases, and 6 bases had no gene match. CDR1 and CDR2 (germline): SEHNR, FQNEAQ (reference sequence). This CDR3 is 14 amino acids long. This CDR3 reads CASSFSTGEHEQYF. CDR3 in DNA: TGTGCCAGCAGCTTCTCGACAGGGGAACACGAGCAGTACTTC.

This chain links TRBV6-5 with TRBJ2-5; 9 bases are a match to TRBD1. The V segment lost 7 bases and the J segment 5 bases; nucleotides outside the gene matches: 5. Per germline, CDR1 MNHEY and CDR2 SVGAGI. This CDR3 is built from 13 residues. The CDR3 DNA follows: TGTGCCAGCATAAACAGGGGGCGCGAGACCCAGTACTTC. Its protein product is CASINRGRETQYF.

The chain uses TRBV29-1 and TRBJ2-3; TRBD1 might be the D (5 bases). The CDR3 has 14 residues. With 6 bases removed from V and 2 bases from J, the gap between germline ends came to 15 bases. From germline, CDR1 is SQVTM and CDR2 ANQGSEA. CDR3: CSVVGRNPTDTQYF. The CDR3 nucleotides are TGCAGCGTCGTGGGGCGAAACCCCACAGATACGCAGTATTTT.

Only a few counts were recorded for this clone. The chain carries TRBV28 and TRBJ2-7, with 10 bases that match TRBD2. Trimming at V came to 11 bases and at J to 2 bases, leaving 9 bases not matched to a gene. The CDR3 loop spans 14 amino acids. The germline gives CDR1 MDHEN, CDR2 SYDVKM. CDR3 sequence: CAVWASGRPYEQYF. CDR3 coding DNA: TGTGCCGTTTGGGCTAGCGGGAGACCCTACGAGCAGTACTTC.

The chain employs TRBV11-1 and TRBJ2-3, with D perhaps matching TRBD2 (5 bases). Germline V gene data show CDR1 as SGHAT and CDR2 as FQDESV (reference sequence). The length of the CDR3 is 14 residues. Trimming took off 1 base at V and 6 bases at J, with 11 bases between the two ends. The CDR3 protein is CASSLGGLRDTQYF. In DNA, the CDR3 is TGTGCCAGCAGCTTAGGAGGGCTGAGGGATACGCAGTATTTT.

The sample holds a few counts of this clone. The chain carries TRBV28 and TRBJ2-5, with TRBD1 as a possible D gene (5 bases). There are 15 residues in the CDR3. V was pared by 6 bases and J by 4 bases, with 18 bases between. Germline V gene data show CDR1 as MDHEN and CDR2 as SYDVKM. The CDR3 loop reads CASREVGARRETQYF. DNA of the CDR3: TGTGCCAGCAGAGAGGTAGGGGCCCGTAGAGAGACCCAGTACTTC.

V usage is TRBV10-3 and J usage is TRBJ2-3; tentatively, D is TRBD2 (6 bases). The CDR3 runs 16 residues. V dropped 6 bases and J dropped 2 bases, with 18 bases sitting between them. CDR1 and CDR2 (germline): ENHRY, SYGVKD. CDR3 bases: TGTGCCATCAGGAGGGGCGGAGGGCAATCCACAGATACGCAGTATTTT. This encodes CAIRRGGGQSTDTQYF.

The rearrangement links TRBV2 to TRBJ2-5; a possible D gene is TRBD1 (6 bases). Germline values: CDR1 SNHLY, CDR2 FYNNEI. The CDR3 contains 13 residues. The V gene lost 8 bases and the J gene lost 6 bases, with 16 bases spanning the gap. The CDR3 nucleotides read TGTGCCAGCCCCGGCAGGGGCCGTAAGACCCAGTACTTC. Its protein is CASPGRGRKTQYF.

The chain couples TRBV28 to TRBJ2-7; D is possibly TRBD1 (6 bases). The CDR3 runs to 15 residues. Trimming pared 5 bases from V and 2 bases from J, leaving 16 bases between. Germline V lookup: CDR1 MDHEN, CDR2 SYDVKM. For the CDR3, the DNA is TGTGCCAGCAGTGAAATCAGGGGCTATACCTACGAGCAGTACTTC. Translating gives CASSEIRGYTYEQYF.

V and J are TRBV9 and TRBJ2-3, with D unclear. Trimming shortened V by 3 bases and J by 4 bases, and 15 bases separated the two germline ends. Germline lookup yields CDR1 SGDLS and CDR2 YYNGEE. The CDR3 length is 15 residues. The CDR3 spells CASSENLYQADTQYF. The CDR3 region has the DNA TGTGCCAGCAGCGAAAACTTATACCAGGCAGATACGCAGTATTTT.

This rearrangement joins TRBV7-8 to TRBJ1-5; D might be TRBD1 (5 bases). The V end was cut by 1 base, the J end by 6 bases, with 16 bases between. Germline loops: CDR1 SGHVS, CDR2 FQNEAQ. This CDR3 comprises 16 residues. In DNA form, the CDR3 reads TGTGCCAGCAGCTTAGGTCTTGGCGGAACAGGTCAGCCCCAGCATTTT. Its protein product is CASSLGLGGTGQPQHF.